These 23 T cell receptor beta chains share one sample of origin, sequenced in a study of cytomegalovirus exposure and HLA in healthy donors. Primers: 60 Vbeta forward and 13 Jbeta reverse. Profiled with immunoSEQ multiplex PCR; TCRdb holds only in-frame clones, not every one. The sample includes 180,000 or so clones, 77% of them seen just once. Material: PBMCs. These receptors originate from a woman between 55 and 75 years old in good health and CMV-seropositive.

This rearrangement joins TRBV5-1 to TRBJ1-2; D is ambiguous. The CDR3 length is 13 residues. Germline CDR1 and CDR2: SGHRS and YFSETQ. V was shortened by 0 bases and J by 4 bases, with 7 bases between the two germline ends. CDR3 coding DNA: TGCGCCAGCAGCTTGGGCGGACTCTATGGCTACACCTTC. The encoded protein is CASSLGGLYGYTF.

The J gene is TRBJ2-5, the V gene TRBV6-5, with a weak D call TRBD1 (5 bases). Germline-derived CDR1 and CDR2 are MNHEY and SVGAGI. There are 13 residues in the CDR3. Trimming pared 6 bases from V and 1 base from J, leaving 9 bases between. The CDR3 nucleotides are TGTGCCAGCAGGGGGCGTCGCCAAGAGACCCAGTACTTC. Its translation: CASRGRRQETQYF.

This clone is a singleton in its sample. This chain uses TRBV7-7 with TRBJ2-7; 9 bases agree with TRBD1. The CDR3 has 14 residues. V lost 4 bases to trimming and J lost 2 bases; unmatched junction nucleotides: 3. Germline V lookup: CDR1 SSHAT, CDR2 FNYEAQ (reference sequence). In DNA form, the CDR3 reads TGTGCCAGCAGCTCGGACAGGGGCCCCTACGAGCAGTACTTC. This sequence encodes CASSSDRGPYEQYF.

The J gene is TRBJ1-2, the V gene TRBV11-2; no clear D. Germline CDR1 is SGHAT and CDR2 is FQNNGV. Trimming left V 10 bases short and J 5 bases short, with 17 bases between. CDR3 length: 13 residues. The CDR3 is CAISGRGGYGYTF. As DNA, the CDR3 is TGTGCCATTTCCGGTCGGGGTGGATATGGCTACACCTTC. The variable domain in full, with the rest retrieved from reference TRBV11-2 and TRBJ1-2, is EAGVAQSPRYKIIEKRQSVAFWCNPISGHATLYWYQQILGQGPKLLIQFQNNGVVDDSQLPKDRFSAERLKGVDSTLKIQPAKLEDSAVYLCAISGRGGYGYTFGSGTRLTVV.

This rearrangement joins TRBV19 to TRBJ2-2; 7 bases fit TRBD1. In germline, CDR1 is LNHDA, CDR2 SQIVND (reference sequence). This CDR3 has 12 amino acids. V lost 5 bases and J lost 9; bases outside the gene matches: 3. CDR3 amino acids: CASSSTGWELFF. The CDR3 bases are TGTGCCAGTAGTTCGACAGGGTGGGAGCTGTTTTTT.

The chain has TRBV5-1 and TRBJ2-1; D possibly corresponds to TRBD1 (5 bases). The germline CDR1 and CDR2 sequences are SGHRS and YFSETQ. V lost 3 bases and J 6 bases, leaving 10 bases between the germline ends. CDR3 length equals 13 residues. CDR3 coding DNA: TGCGCCAGCAGCTATGGCAGGGTCAATGAGCAGTTCTTC. Amino acids: CASSYGRVNEQFF.

This rearrangement joins TRBV18 to TRBJ2-7; perhaps TRBD2 as D (6 bases). This CDR3 comprises 14 residues. CDR1 and CDR2 (germline): KGHSH, LQKENI. V was pared by 8 bases and J by 3 bases, with 17 bases between. DNA of the CDR3: TGTGCCAGCGGGGGAACACTAGCAATCTACGAGCAGTACTTC. This sequence encodes CASGGTLAIYEQYF.

This rearrangement joins TRBV7-3 to TRBJ2-2; D may be TRBD2 (5 bases). Germline assignment: CDR1 SGHTA and CDR2 FQGTGA. Trimming stripped 5 bases from V and 0 bases from J, with 13 bases between. CDR3 length: 16 residues. The CDR3 nucleotides read TGTGCCAGCAGCCTGGCGGGTAGGACGAACACCGGGGAGCTGTTTTTT. It codes for CASSLAGRTNTGELFF.

J is TRBJ2-1 and V is TRBV7-8; TRBD1 is a possible D gene (7 bases). Per the germline V gene, CDR1 is SGHVS and CDR2 is FQNEAQ. The germline V and J ends were trimmed by 1 base and 5 bases, with 9 bases remaining between them. The CDR3 spans 14 residues. For the CDR3, the DNA is TGTGCCAGCAGCTTAGGGAGGGGGCACAATGAGCAGTTCTTC. Translated, it gives CASSLGRGHNEQFF.

This sequence joins TRBV2 and TRBJ1-4; 7 nucleotides line up with TRBD1. The CDR3 runs 16 residues. CDR1 and CDR2 from the germline V gene are SNHLY and FYNNEI. V was pared by 5 bases and J by 4 bases, with 10 bases of the junction left unmatched. CDR3 loop: CASSPRDRAGNEKLFF. The CDR3 region has the DNA TGTGCCAGCAGTCCCCGAGACAGGGCCGGTAATGAAAAACTGTTTTTT. The full variable domain, rest sourced from reference TRBV2 and TRBJ1-4, is EPEVTQTPSHQVTQMGQEVILRCVPISNHLYFYWYRQILGQKVEFLVSFYNNEISEKSEIFDDQFSVERPDGSNFTLKIRSTKLEDSAMYFCASSPRDRAGNEKLFFGSGTQLSVL.

V usage is TRBV29-1 and J usage is TRBJ2-3, with D possibly being TRBD1 (6 bases). This CDR3 contains 12 residues. Trimming took off 4 bases at V and 5 bases at J, with 10 bases between the two ends. Germline V gives CDR1 SQVTM, CDR2 ANQGSEA. DNA for the CDR3: TGCAGCGTTGGACAGGCGATAGATACGCAGTATTTT. This translates into CSVGQAIDTQYF.

The V call is TRBV19, the J call TRBJ2-5; the match to TRBD2 covers 7 bases. The CDR3 sequence is 16 residues long. Germline-derived CDR1 and CDR2 are LNHDA and SQIVND (reference sequence). Losses at the gene ends were 0 bases for V and 1 base for J; bases not matched to a gene: 5. The CDR3 protein is CASSIEGGRPQETQYF. The CDR3 region has the DNA TGTGCCAGTAGTATAGAGGGGGGGAGGCCCCAAGAGACCCAGTACTTC.

The chain recombines TRBV5-4 with TRBJ2-3; possible D gene TRBD1, 5 bases. The CDR3 runs 16 residues. The germline gives CDR1 SGHNT, CDR2 YYREEE (reference sequence). The germline V and J ends were trimmed by 3 bases and 0 bases, with 14 bases remaining between them. The CDR3 here is CASSSRQTSSTDTQYF. The CDR3 DNA reads TGTGCCAGCAGCTCGAGACAGACCTCTAGCACAGATACGCAGTATTTT.

This chain joins TRBV5-6 and TRBJ2-5, with 13 bases fitting TRBD2. The V gene's germline CDR1 is SGHDT and CDR2 YYEEEE. The CDR3 consists of 15 residues. The V segment lost 0 bases and the J segment 5 bases; nucleotides outside the gene matches: 1. As DNA, the CDR3 is TGTGCCAGCAGCTTGGGGACTAGCGGGAGCGAGACCCAGTACTTC. Translated: CASSLGTSGSETQYF.

CDR3 amino acids: CAISETVREETQYF. CDR3 in DNA: TGTGCCATCAGTGAGACGGTAAGAGAAGAGACCCAGTACTTC. The chain employs TRBV10-3 and TRBJ2-5; D unclear. With 2 bases removed from V and 3 bases from J, the gap between germline ends came to 10 bases. The CDR3 extends over 14 amino acids. Germline V gives CDR1 ENHRY, CDR2 SYGVKD.

V is TRBV11-2 and J is TRBJ2-5; 7 bases align to TRBD2. Germline lookup yields CDR1 SGHAT and CDR2 FQNNGV. The CDR3 is 15 residues long. Unmatched junction bases numbered 5, after V lost 3 bases and J lost 1 base. The CDR3 DNA is TGTGCCAGCAGCTTTATGGGCGGGGGCCAAGAGACCCAGTACTTC. Translation: CASSFMGGGQETQYF.

The V gene is TRBV19, the J gene TRBJ1-5; 11 bases fit TRBD1. This CDR3 is built from 17 residues. Germline V lookup: CDR1 LNHDA, CDR2 SQIVND (reference sequence). The trim removed 4 bases at V and 4 bases at J, leaving 9 bases unmatched. The CDR3 sequence: CASSKSSGTGGNQPQHF. The CDR3 DNA follows: TGTGCCAGTAGTAAAAGCTCCGGGACAGGGGGTAATCAGCCCCAGCATTTT. Complete variable domain (other parts from reference TRBV19 and TRBJ1-5): DGGITQSPKYLFRKEGQNVTLSCEQNLNHDAMYWYRQDPGQGLRLIYYSQIVNDFQKGDIAEGYSVSREKKESFPLTVTSAQKNPTAFYLCASSKSSGTGGNQPQHFGDGTRLSIL.

The chain employs TRBV14 and TRBJ2-3, with D possibly TRBD2 on 5 matching bases. Germline V gives CDR1 SGHDN, CDR2 FVKESK. Trimming cost V 1 base and J 11 bases, with 10 bases left between them. The CDR3 extends over 12 amino acids. CDR3 protein: CASSQVPGVQYF. The CDR3 nucleotides are TGTGCCAGCAGCCAAGTTCCCGGGGTGCAGTATTTT.

The chain links TRBV28 to TRBJ1-2, with 7 bases identical to TRBD1. The CDR3 loop spans 15 amino acids. The ends lost 6 bases at V and 7 bases at J; junction bases unmatched: 14. CDR1 MDHEN and CDR2 SYDVKM come from the germline V gene. The CDR3 bases are TGTGCCAGCAGATCCCCAGACAGGGAAGGGCTTGGCTACACCTTC. Translated, it gives CASRSPDREGLGYTF.

The CDR3 loop reads CASNAPGGRTDTQYF. DNA for the CDR3: TGTGCCAGTAACGCCCCGGGGGGCCGCACAGATACGCAGTATTTT. The chain carries TRBV19 and TRBJ2-3; possibly TRBD2 for D (7 bases). V lost 7 bases, J lost 1 base, and 15 bases lay in between. This CDR3 has 15 residues. Germline assignment: CDR1 LNHDA and CDR2 SQIVND (reference sequence).

V usage is TRBV12-5 and J usage is TRBJ1-1, with a weak D call TRBD1 (5 bases). The germline gives CDR1 LGHNT, CDR2 FRNRAP. The CDR3 sequence is 14 residues long. Trimming left V 6 bases short and J 1 base short, with 12 bases between. CDR3 amino acids: CASGMGLKNTEAFF. Written as DNA, the CDR3 is TGTGCTAGTGGGATGGGACTGAAGAACACTGAAGCTTTCTTT.

The J gene is TRBJ2-7, the V gene TRBV7-6; 11 bases map to TRBD2. The V gene's germline CDR1 is SGHVS and CDR2 FNYEAQ. The CDR3 has 16 residues. The V segment lost 2 bases and the J segment 2 bases; nucleotides outside the gene matches: 5. DNA for the CDR3: TGTGCCAGCAGCTTAAGTGCTAGCGGGGGGACCTACGAGCAGTACTTC. The encoded protein is CASSLSASGGTYEQYF.

The chain uses TRBV28 and TRBJ2-2, with 7 bases identical to TRBD2. Germline V gene sequence: CDR1 MDHEN, CDR2 SYDVKM. V shed 10 bases and J 1 base; nucleotides not matched to a gene: 6. The CDR3 is made up of 14 amino acids. The CDR3 here is CATCREVNTGELFF. The CDR3 DNA reads as TGTGCCACCTGCCGGGAGGTGAACACCGGGGAGCTGTTTTTT.